This entry lists 22 T cell receptor beta chains sequenced from one sample in a study of T cell responses to AZD1222 COVID-19 vaccine. TCRdb's table, derived via immunoSEQ multiplex PCR, lists solely in-frame clones and lacks some. The sample has about 150,000 clones; 80% to 90% are singletons. This specimen consisted of peripheral blood, obtained on day 0 of AZD1222 vaccination. These receptors all stem from an adult in good health.

The V and J genes are TRBV6-5 and TRBJ2-1; 10 bases align to TRBD2. Germline V gives CDR1 MNHEY, CDR2 SVGAGI. The CDR3 contains 14 residues. V shed 6 bases and J 7 bases; nucleotides not matched to a gene: 6. For the CDR3, the DNA is TGTGCCAGCAGGTTTAGCGGGGGGTCGAATGAGCAGTTCTTC. It is translated as CASRFSGGSNEQFF.

V gene TRBV15 combines with J gene TRBJ2-3, with D possibly TRBD1 on 6 matching bases. The CDR3 runs to 12 residues. The germline V gene has CDR1 LNHNV and CDR2 YYDKDF (reference sequence). Trimming took 6 bases from V and 3 from J, leaving 7 bases between them. CDR3 DNA: TGTGCCACCAGTAGGGGGACAGATACGCAGTATTTT. Protein product: CATSRGTDTQYF. Looking up the rest from reference TRBV15 and TRBJ2-3 gives the full variable domain: DAMVIQNPRYQVTQFGKPVTLSCSQTLNHNVMYWYQQKSSQAPKLLFHYYDKDFNNEADTPDNFQSRRPNTSFCFLDIRSPGLGDTAMYLCATSRGTDTQYFGPGTRLTVL.

The chain uses TRBV7-2 and TRBJ2-7, with a tentative D call TRBD1 (6 bases). Germline V lookup: CDR1 SGHTA, CDR2 FQGNSA. This CDR3 has 15 amino acids. V was trimmed by 5 bases and J by 3 bases, leaving 17 bases between them. The CDR3 DNA sequence: TGTGCCAGCAGCACAACAGGACAGAGTTTCTACGAGCAGTACTTC. Translated, it gives CASSTTGQSFYEQYF.

The CDR3 reads CASKEETEAFF. CDR3 nucleotides: TGTGCCAGCAAGGAGGAGACTGAAGCTTTCTTT. The chain joins TRBV6-5 to TRBJ1-1; D ambiguous. The CDR3 runs 11 residues. V was shortened by 7 bases and J by 5 bases, with 8 bases between the two germline ends. Germline values: CDR1 MNHEY, CDR2 SVGAGI.

The chain recombines TRBV14 with TRBJ1-2; 8 nucleotides line up with TRBD1. This CDR3 has 14 amino acids. Germline assignment: CDR1 SGHDN and CDR2 FVKESK. V shed 4 bases, J shed 5 bases, and the junction held 6 bases outside the gene matches. CDR3 loop: CASSPRDRFYGYTF. The CDR3 nucleotides read TGTGCCAGCAGCCCGCGGGACAGGTTTTATGGCTACACCTTC.

The chain links TRBV5-6 to TRBJ2-5, with a possible D match to TRBD1 (6 bases). The CDR3 has 15 amino acids. Germline V gives CDR1 SGHDT, CDR2 YYEEEE. V dropped 7 bases and J dropped 2 bases, with 18 bases sitting between them. CDR3 sequence: CASGVGRGRQETQYF. As DNA, the CDR3 is TGTGCCAGCGGGGTCGGCAGGGGACGACAAGAGACCCAGTACTTC.

The CDR3 DNA sequence: TGCGCCAGCAGTGAAGGGGACAGAAAGACCCAGTACTTC. Amino acid sequence: CASSEGDRKTQYF. The chain carries TRBV10-2 and TRBJ2-5; 7 nucleotides line up with TRBD1. CDR1 and CDR2 from the germline V gene are WSHSY and SAAADI. With V trimmed by 3 bases and J by 6 bases, 4 bases remained unmatched. The CDR3 has 13 amino acids.

The count of this clone is one. This chain joins TRBV27 and TRBJ2-7; tentative D call: TRBD1 (5 bases). Germline V CDR1 and CDR2: MNHEY, SMNVEV (reference sequence). The CDR3 loop spans 11 amino acids. Between the trimmed V and J ends, which lost 8 bases and 5 bases, there was a span of 10 bases. The CDR3 DNA follows: TGTGCCAGCGGGGCCGGAGACGAGCAGTACTTC. Translating gives CASGAGDEQYF.

V is TRBV9 and J is TRBJ2-3; the match to TRBD2 covers 10 bases. CDR1 is SGDLS and CDR2 is YYNGEE in the germline V gene. The V and J ends lost 0 bases and 5 bases, in that order; junction bases with no gene match: 9. The CDR3 is 17 residues long. The CDR3 DNA sequence: TGTGCCAGCAGCGTAGGGGTTAGCGGGGGGCAAGGAGATACGCAGTATTTT. It specifies CASSVGVSGGQGDTQYF.

The genes are TRBV5-1 and TRBJ2-7, with 7 bases fitting TRBD1. Germline V CDR1 and CDR2: SGHRS, YFSETQ. The CDR3 is 12 amino acids. J gave up 5 bases and V 4 bases, and 3 bases lay outside the gene matches. CDR3 amino acids: CASSLGTDEQYF. Written as DNA, the CDR3 is TGCGCCAGCAGCCTCGGGACAGACGAGCAGTACTTC.

This clone was counted once. The chain has TRBV7-3 and TRBJ1-5; weak D call: TRBD1 (6 bases). Germline lookup yields CDR1 SGHTA and CDR2 FQGTGA. The V and J ends lost 2 bases and 6 bases respectively, with 17 bases between them. The CDR3 has 16 amino acids. The CDR3 protein is CASSLHRAGVSQPQHF. The CDR3 bases are TGTGCCAGCAGCTTACACAGGGCTGGGGTCAGTCAGCCCCAGCATTTT.

This chain uses TRBV19 with TRBJ1-1; D remains ambiguous. This CDR3 has 13 residues. Germline V lookup: CDR1 LNHDA, CDR2 SQIVND (reference sequence). Trimming pared 2 bases from V and 2 bases from J, leaving 6 bases between. In nucleotides, the CDR3 is TGTGCCAGTAGTATATGGGTCAACACTGAAGCTTTCTTT. Translating it yields CASSIWVNTEAFF.

The CDR3 region has the DNA TGTGCCAGCAGTGGACAGGGCTCGTTTTATAATTCACCCCTCCACTTT. It is translated as CASSGQGSFYNSPLHF. This rearrangement joins TRBV28 to TRBJ1-6, with 8 nucleotides matching TRBD1. The CDR3 totals 16 residues. Trimming took 5 bases from V and 4 from J; bases not matched to a gene: 7. The germline V gene has CDR1 MDHEN and CDR2 SYDVKM.

The V and J genes are TRBV5-1 and TRBJ1-1; D is perhaps TRBD1 (5 bases). From germline, CDR1 is SGHRS and CDR2 YFSETQ. V lost 7 bases to trimming and J lost 1 base, with 11 bases between them. There are 13 residues in the CDR3. The CDR3, as DNA: TGCGCCAGCTTGGGGGTGGGGAACACTGAAGCTTTCTTT. As protein: CASLGVGNTEAFF.

This rearrangement joins TRBV7-9 to TRBJ2-3; D unresolved. Germline V gene data show CDR1 as SEHNR and CDR2 as FQNEAQ (reference sequence). V gave up 3 bases and J gave up 0 bases, with 13 bases separating them. This CDR3 has 16 amino acids. In DNA form, the CDR3 reads TGTGCCAGCAGCTTGAAGGCGGCTCCTAGCACAGATACGCAGTATTTT. It encodes CASSLKAAPSTDTQYF.

The chain uses TRBV5-1 and TRBJ1-4; TRBD1 might be the D (5 bases). CDR3 length: 17 residues. The V gene lost 0 bases and the J gene lost 1 base, with 13 bases spanning the gap. CDR1 is SGHRS and CDR2 is YFSETQ in the germline V gene. The CDR3 sequence: CASSLEQQAQTNEKLFF. In nucleotides, the CDR3 is TGCGCCAGCAGCTTGGAACAACAGGCGCAAACTAATGAAAAACTGTTTTTT.

J is TRBJ2-3 and V is TRBV4-3; D gene unclear. Trimming stripped 0 bases from V and 0 bases from J, with 7 bases between. There are 15 residues in the CDR3. The germline gives CDR1 LGHNA, CDR2 YSLEER. The DNA for the CDR3 is TGCGCCAGCAGCCAAGATGACCAAAGCACAGATACGCAGTATTTT. It encodes CASSQDDQSTDTQYF.

The V and J genes are TRBV27 and TRBJ1-2, with 10 bases identical to TRBD1. The CDR3 length is 12 residues. The V segment lost 5 bases and the J segment 11 bases; nucleotides outside the gene matches: 5. Germline CDR1 reads MNHEY; CDR2 reads SMNVEV (reference sequence). This CDR3 is CASSHRQGAYTF. The CDR3 bases are TGTGCCAGCAGTCACAGACAGGGGGCATACACCTTC.

The V call is TRBV5-1, the J call TRBJ2-5, with D possibly TRBD2 on 6 matching bases. Germline lookup yields CDR1 SGHRS and CDR2 YFSETQ. The CDR3 is 14 amino acids. Deletions cut 0 bases from V and 2 bases from J, with 8 bases between. In DNA, the CDR3 is TGCGCCAGCAGCTTGGGGGCGGGGCAAGAGACCCAGTACTTC. Translation: CASSLGAGQETQYF.

The chain uses TRBV5-6 and TRBJ1-2; TRBD1 matches 8 bases. The CDR3 runs to 12 residues. J gave up 8 bases and V 5 bases, and 5 bases lay outside the gene matches. In germline, CDR1 is SGHDT, CDR2 YYEEEE. CDR3 residues: CASSGTGGGYTF. The CDR3 bases are TGTGCCAGCAGTGGGACAGGCGGAGGCTACACCTTC. Variable domain in full (rest from reference TRBV5-6 and TRBJ1-2): DAGVTQSPTHLIKTRGQQVTLRCSPKSGHDTVSWYQQALGQGPQFIFQYYEEEERQRGNFPDRFSGHQFPNYSSELNVNALLLGDSALYLCASSGTGGGYTFGSGTRLTVV.

The chain employs TRBV14 and TRBJ1-5; TRBD1 aligns across 9 bases. Trimming at V came to 4 bases and at J to 0 bases, leaving 13 bases not matched to a gene. Germline lookup yields CDR1 SGHDN and CDR2 FVKESK. The CDR3 runs 19 residues. This CDR3 reads CASSPTGTGTRYSNQPQHF. In DNA form, the CDR3 reads TGTGCCAGCAGCCCTACCGGGACAGGGACTCGATATAGCAATCAGCCCCAGCATTTT.

This chain connects TRBV5-1 to TRBJ2-5, with 7 bases identical to TRBD1. The germline gives CDR1 SGHRS, CDR2 YFSETQ. The length of the CDR3 is 14 residues. Trimming removed 4 bases from V and 0 bases from J; junction bases left unmatched: 3. DNA for the CDR3: TGCGCCAGCAGCATGGGACAGTACCAAGAGACCCAGTACTTC. Protein product: CASSMGQYQETQYF.